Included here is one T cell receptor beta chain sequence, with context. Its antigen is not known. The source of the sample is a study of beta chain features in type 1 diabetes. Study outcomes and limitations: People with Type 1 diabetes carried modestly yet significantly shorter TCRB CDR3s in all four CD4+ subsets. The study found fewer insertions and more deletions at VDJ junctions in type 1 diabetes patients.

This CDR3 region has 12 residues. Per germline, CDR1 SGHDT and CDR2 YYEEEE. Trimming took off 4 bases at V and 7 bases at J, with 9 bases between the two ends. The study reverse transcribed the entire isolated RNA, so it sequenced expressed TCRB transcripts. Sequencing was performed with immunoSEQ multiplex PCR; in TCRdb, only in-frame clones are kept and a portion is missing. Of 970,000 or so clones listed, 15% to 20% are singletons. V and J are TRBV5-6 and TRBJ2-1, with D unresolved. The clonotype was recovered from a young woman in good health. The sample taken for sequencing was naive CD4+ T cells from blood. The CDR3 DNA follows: TGTGCCAGCAGCCTCTGGAAGAATGAGCAGTTCTTC. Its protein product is CASSLWKNEQFF.